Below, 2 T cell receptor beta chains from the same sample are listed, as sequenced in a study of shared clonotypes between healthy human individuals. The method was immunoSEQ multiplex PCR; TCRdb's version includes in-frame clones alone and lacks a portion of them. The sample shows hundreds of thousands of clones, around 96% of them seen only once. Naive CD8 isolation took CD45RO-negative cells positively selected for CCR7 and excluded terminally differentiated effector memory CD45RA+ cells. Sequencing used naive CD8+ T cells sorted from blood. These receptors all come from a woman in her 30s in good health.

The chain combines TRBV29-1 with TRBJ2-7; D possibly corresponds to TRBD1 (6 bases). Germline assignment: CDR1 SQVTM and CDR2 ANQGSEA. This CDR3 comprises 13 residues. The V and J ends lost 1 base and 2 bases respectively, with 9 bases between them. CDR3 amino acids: CSVEGDMAYEQYF. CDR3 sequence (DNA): TGCAGCGTTGAAGGGGACATGGCCTACGAGCAGTACTTC.

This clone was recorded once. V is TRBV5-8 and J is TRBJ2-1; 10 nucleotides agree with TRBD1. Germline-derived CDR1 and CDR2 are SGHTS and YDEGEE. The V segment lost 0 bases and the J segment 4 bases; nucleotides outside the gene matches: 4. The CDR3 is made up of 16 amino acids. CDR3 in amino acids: CASSLAGTGVYNEQFF. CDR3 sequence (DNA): TGTGCCAGCAGCTTGGCCGGGACAGGGGTATACAATGAGCAGTTCTTC.